A selection of T cell receptor beta chains follows, all from one sample in a study of shared T cell receptors in the human thymus. Repertoires were generated with immunoSEQ multiplex PCR, while TCRdb's copy carries only in-frame clones and drops some. This sample yields roughly 560,000 clones, of which approximately 78% are seen a single time; 0.013% belongs to the top ten. These data were likewise used in another study, on human thymus T cells.

The sample was thymocytes. These receptors were collected from a boy younger than two with a congenital heart defect. CDR3s include the opening cysteine and the closing phenylalanine or tryptophan. A D gene is named only where the DNA matches it firmly. Part of the rows lack a size; the others show once, few, many or a class for expanded clones.

.	TRBV27	TRBD2	TRBJ2-7	TGTGCCAGCACTCCGACCCGCAGCGGGAGGGTTCCTAACGAGCAGTACTTC	CASTPTRSGRVPNEQYF
.	TRBV14	.	TRBJ2-7	TGTGCCAGCAGCCAAGTTTCGGGGTCAGGTTCGGACGAGCAGTACTTC	CASSQVSGSGSDEQYF
.	TRBV27	.	TRBJ2-7	TGTGCCAGCAGGGGTTGGGCCGAGCAGTACTTC	CASRGWAEQYF
.	TRBV6-5	.	TRBJ1-2	TGTGCCACCGTGGCGGGGGATTATGGCTACACCTTC	CATVAGDYGYTF
few	TRBV11-2	TRBD2	TRBJ2-1	TGTGCCAGCAGCCCCCGCCTAGCGGGAGGGGGTGAGCAGTTCTTC	CASSPRLAGGGEQFF
.	TRBV4-3	.	TRBJ2-1	TGCGCCAGCAGCCAAGTAGCACCGTATTACAATGAGCAGTTCTTC	CASSQVAPYYNEQFF
.	TRBV4-1	TRBD1	TRBJ2-7	TGCGCCAGCAGCCAGTGCACCACGGGACAGCCCTACGAGCAGTACTTC	CASSQCTTGQPYEQYF
.	TRBV2	TRBD2	TRBJ2-1	TGTGCCAGCAGTCAGACGGGACTAGCGGGAGGATCCTACAATGAGCAGTTCTTC	CASSQTGLAGGSYNEQFF
.	TRBV10-3	TRBD2	TRBJ2-2	TGTGCCATTTCGACTAGCGGGAGATCCGGGGAGCTGTTTTTT	CAISTSGRSGELFF
.	TRBV6-6	.	TRBJ2-7	TGTGCCAGCAGTTCTAGGACACCTCCTTACGAGCAGTACTTC	CASSSRTPPYEQYF
.	TRBV10-1	.	TRBJ2-7	TGCGCCAGCAGTGCCGGGCGGGAAGACGAGCAGTACTTC	CASSAGREDEQYF
few	TRBV6-5	.	TRBJ1-3	TGTGCCAGCAGTTACTTGACAGGCCCCCACCGAAACACCATATATTTT	CASSYLTGPHRNTIYF
few	TRBV19	TRBD1	TRBJ2-7	TGTGCCAGCTCCGGGACAGGGTCCCCAGGGGCGGGCGAGCAGTACTTC	CASSGTGSPGAGEQYF
few	TRBV9	.	TRBJ2-1	TGTGCCAGCAGCGTAGATGGGACTGGTTCCTACAATGAGCAGTTCTTC	CASSVDGTGSYNEQFF
.	TRBV10-2	TRBD2	TRBJ2-1	TGCGCCAGCAGCGAACCGGGACTAGGTAGGGACAATGAGCAGTTCTTC	CASSEPGLGRDNEQFF